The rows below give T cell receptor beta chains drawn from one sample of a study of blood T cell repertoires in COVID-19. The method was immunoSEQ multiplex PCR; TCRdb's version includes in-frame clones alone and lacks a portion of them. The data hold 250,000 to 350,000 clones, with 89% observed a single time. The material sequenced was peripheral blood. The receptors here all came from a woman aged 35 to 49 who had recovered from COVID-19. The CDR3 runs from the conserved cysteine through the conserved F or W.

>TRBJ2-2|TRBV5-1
CASSLAAAGTGELFF
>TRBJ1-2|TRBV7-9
CASSYSSQGSNYGYTF
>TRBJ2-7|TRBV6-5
CASSYSMLGAYEQYF
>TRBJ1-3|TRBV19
CASEGVSSGNTIYF
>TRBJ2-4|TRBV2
CASSEVDTKNIQYF
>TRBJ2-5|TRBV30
CAWSSTGSEETQYF
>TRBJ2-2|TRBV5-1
CASSLDRGHTGELFF
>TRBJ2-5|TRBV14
CASSQDASGGRTQYF
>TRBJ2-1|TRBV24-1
CASQGLAGGGEQFF
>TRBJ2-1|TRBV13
CASSSLAGGDESSYNEQFF
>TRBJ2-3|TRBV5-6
CASSFPSGTTSTDTQYF
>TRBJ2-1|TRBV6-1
CASSEGGSSGSSYNEQFF
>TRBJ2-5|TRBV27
CASSRTGGVETQYF
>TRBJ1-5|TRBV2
CAARGQGNQPQHF
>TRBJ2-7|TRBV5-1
CASSLGRRREDTYEQYF
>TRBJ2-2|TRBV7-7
CASSPSAGNTGELFF
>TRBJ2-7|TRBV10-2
CASSDPSGTAYSYEQYF
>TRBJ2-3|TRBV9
CASSVEGLAYTDTQYF
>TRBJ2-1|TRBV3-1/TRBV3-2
CASSFSGRAIVGDEQFF
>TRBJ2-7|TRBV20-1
CSARASYEQYF
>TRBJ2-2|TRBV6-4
CASRGQATGELFF
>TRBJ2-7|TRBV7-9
CASSPGGGGAGYEQYF
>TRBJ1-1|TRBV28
CASSSRARNTEAFF
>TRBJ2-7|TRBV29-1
CSVGAGNYEQYF
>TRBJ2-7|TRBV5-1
CASSLAGSEQYF
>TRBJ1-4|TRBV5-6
CASSSPGQGTTNEKLFF
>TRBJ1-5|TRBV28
CASSLDRYFSYSNQPQHF
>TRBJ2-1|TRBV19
CASSATGGSGNEQFF
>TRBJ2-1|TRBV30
CAWSSGLGSYNEQFF
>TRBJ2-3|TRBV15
CATLRGQGADTQYF
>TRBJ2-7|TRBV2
CASVGQPYEQYF